A single sample is the source of the 11 T cell receptor beta chains below, sequenced in a study of cytomegalovirus exposure and HLA in healthy donors. Amplification used 60 Vbeta primers and 13 Jbeta primers. Only in-frame clones appear in the TCRdb table, and some are missing; sequencing was by immunoSEQ multiplex PCR. The sample's table shows some 60,000 clones. The specimen sequenced was PBMCs. The receptors come from a young man in good health and CMV-seropositive.

This rearrangement joins TRBV6-5 to TRBJ1-2; 7 nucleotides agree with TRBD1. Germline V gives CDR1 MNHEY, CDR2 SVGAGI. The V and J ends lost 6 bases and 2 bases, in that order; junction bases with no gene match: 6. The length of the CDR3 is 14 residues. The CDR3 is CASRQTGLNYGYTF. For the CDR3, the DNA is TGTGCCAGCAGACAGACAGGGCTAAACTATGGCTACACCTTC.

The CDR3: CASSPGGGEQYF. In nucleotides, the CDR3 is TGCGCCAGCAGCCCAGGAGGTGGCGAGCAGTACTTC. This chain uses TRBV5-1 with TRBJ2-7, with a possible D match to TRBD2 (5 bases). Trimming stripped 4 bases from V and 6 bases from J, with 11 bases between. From germline, CDR1 is SGHRS and CDR2 YFSETQ. The CDR3 covers 12 residues.

J is TRBJ2-7 and V is TRBV6-1; the D gene is possibly TRBD1 (5 bases). Germline lookup yields CDR1 MNHNS and CDR2 SASEGT. V dropped 0 bases and J dropped 0 bases, with 9 bases sitting between them. The CDR3 runs 15 residues. The CDR3 spells CASSEADTSSYEQYF. The CDR3 DNA follows: TGTGCCAGCAGTGAAGCGGACACGTCCTCCTACGAGCAGTACTTC.

The chain carries TRBV5-1 and TRBJ2-7, with 9 bases aligning to TRBD1. The CDR3 sequence is 16 residues long. CDR1 SGHRS and CDR2 YFSETQ come from the germline V gene. V was clipped by 2 bases and J by 5 bases; unmatched bases: 11. The CDR3 here is CASSFFGTGYQDEQYF. The CDR3 region has the DNA TGCGCCAGCAGCTTTTTTGGGACAGGGTATCAGGACGAGCAGTACTTC.

The chain couples TRBV6-6 to TRBJ1-5; D unclear. Looked up from germline, CDR1 is MNHNY and CDR2 is SVGAGI (reference sequence). The CDR3 is 15 amino acids. V lost 2 bases to trimming and J lost 0 bases, with 8 bases between them. CDR3 region: CASSYKSGSNQPQHF. The CDR3 coding sequence is TGTGCCAGCAGTTACAAGTCGGGTAGCAATCAGCCCCAGCATTTT.

This rearrangement joins TRBV11-2 to TRBJ2-7; possible D gene TRBD1, 6 bases. Per germline, CDR1 SGHAT and CDR2 FQNNGV. This CDR3 has 13 amino acids. The ends were cut back, 4 bases at V and 6 bases at J, with 13 bases in the middle. CDR3 loop: CASSYGTSLEQYF. As DNA, the CDR3 is TGTGCCAGCAGCTACGGGACATCCCTCGAGCAGTACTTC. The variable domain in full, with the rest retrieved from reference TRBV11-2 and TRBJ2-7, is EAGVAQSPRYKIIEKRQSVAFWCNPISGHATLYWYQQILGQGPKLLIQFQNNGVVDDSQLPKDRFSAERLKGVDSTLKIQPAKLEDSAVYLCASSYGTSLEQYFGPGTRLTVT.

Turning to this clone: The junction departs from the called germline gene at one end, perhaps through a read error. The rearrangement links TRBV5-1 to TRBJ2-3; D might be TRBD1 (6 bases). The CDR3 totals 12 residues. Per the germline V gene, CDR1 is SGHRS and CDR2 is YFSETQ. CDR3 amino acids: CASRLGADTQSF. CDR3 nucleotide sequence: TGCGCCAGCCGCCTGGGGGCAGATACGCAGTCTTTT.

This chain uses TRBV18 with TRBJ2-7; D perhaps matches TRBD1 (6 bases). The CDR3 loop spans 14 amino acids. The germline V gene encodes CDR1 KGHSH and CDR2 LQKENI. Between the trimmed V and J ends, which lost 2 bases and 3 bases, there was a span of 11 bases. CDR3 sequence (DNA): TGTGCCAGCTCACCAGGGGGCACTCTCTACGAGCAGTACTTC. It is translated as CASSPGGTLYEQYF. Filled out from reference TRBV18 and TRBJ2-7, the complete variable domain reads NAGVMQNPRHLVRRRGQEARLRCSPMKGHSHVYWYRQLPEEGLKFMVYLQKENIIDESGMPKERFSAEFPKEGPSILRIQQVVRGDSAAYFCASSPGGTLYEQYFGPGTRLTVT.

In DNA, the CDR3 is TGTGCCACCGACTCGGTCGGAGAGACCCAGTACTTC. It translates to CATDSVGETQYF. The rearrangement uses TRBV21-1 and TRBJ2-5; the table assigns TRBD2, which was not confirmed against the DNA. TRBV21-1 is assigned pseudogene status. The CDR3 extends over 12 amino acids.

The chain joins TRBV13 to TRBJ1-1; TRBD1 aligns across 8 bases. This CDR3 region has 16 residues. V lost 0 bases, J lost 3 bases, and 6 bases stayed unmatched. Germline V gives CDR1 PRHDT, CDR2 FYEKMQ (reference sequence). The CDR3 spells CASSLGGQGVDTEAFF. CDR3 bases: TGTGCCAGCAGCTTAGGAGGACAGGGTGTGGACACTGAAGCTTTCTTT.

This sequence joins TRBV11-2 and TRBJ2-1; 11 nucleotides align to TRBD1. In germline, CDR1 is SGHAT, CDR2 FQNNGV. This CDR3 spans 14 amino acids. V shed 6 bases, J shed 8 bases, and the junction held 6 bases outside the gene matches. The CDR3 DNA sequence: TGTGCCAGCAGGACGGGACAGGGGGGTCATGAGCAGTTCTTC. It specifies CASRTGQGGHEQFF.